This TCR beta chain was observed in a study of blood T cell repertoires in COVID-19. Study-wide context: Acute-phase and convalescent COVID-19 samples originated in the United States, Italy and Spain. T cells, B-cell-depleted T cells, or PBMCs supplied cDNA or gDNA.

This CDR3 has 16 amino acids. Trimming at V came to 3 bases and at J to 6 bases, leaving 10 bases not matched to a gene. Germline-derived CDR1 and CDR2 are MNHEY and SMNVEV (reference sequence). In the original processing: Nucleated cell number was recorded as an estimate derived from reference gene primer amplification. Data came from immunoSEQ multiplex PCR; TCRdb stores just in-frame clones and leaves some out. D and trimming come from the DNA, and the V and J calls and clone size come from that table. The data hold approximately 140,000 clones, with around 86% observed a single time. The receptor's source is a man aged 35 to 55 with active or convalescent COVID-19. The specimen was peripheral blood. The chain is built from TRBV27 and TRBJ2-5; 10 nucleotides line up with TRBD1. The CDR3 here is CASSFSGTGVGKTQYF. The DNA for the CDR3 is TGTGCCAGCAGTTTCTCCGGGACAGGGGTCGGAAAGACCCAGTACTTC.